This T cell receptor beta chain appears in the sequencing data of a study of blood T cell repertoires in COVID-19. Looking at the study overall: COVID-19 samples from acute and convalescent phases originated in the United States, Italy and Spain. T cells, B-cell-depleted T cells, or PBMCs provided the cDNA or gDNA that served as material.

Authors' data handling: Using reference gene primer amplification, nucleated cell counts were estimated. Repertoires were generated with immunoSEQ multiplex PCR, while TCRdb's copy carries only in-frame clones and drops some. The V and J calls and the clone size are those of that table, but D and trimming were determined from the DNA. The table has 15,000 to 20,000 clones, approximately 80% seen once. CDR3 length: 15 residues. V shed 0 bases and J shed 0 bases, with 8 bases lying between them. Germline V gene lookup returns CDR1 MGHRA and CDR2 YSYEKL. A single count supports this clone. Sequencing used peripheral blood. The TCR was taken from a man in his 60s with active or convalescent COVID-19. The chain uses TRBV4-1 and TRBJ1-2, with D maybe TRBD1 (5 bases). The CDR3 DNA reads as TGCGCCAGCAGCCAAGAGTGGACATCTAACTATGGCTACACCTTC. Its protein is CASSQEWTSNYGYTF.